A single sample gave rise to the 19 T cell receptor beta chains below, sequenced in a study of radiotherapy plus CTLA-4 blockade in lung cancer. Sequenced by immunoSEQ multiplex PCR; TCRdb stores in-frame clones only, minus some. The table has roughly 60,000 clones, roughly three quarters seen once; the top ten hold approximately 2.9%. The sample here was peripheral blood, taken from a patient treated with radiotherapy plus ipilimumab. Receptor source: a human donor with non-small cell lung cancer who had a complete response to radiotherapy plus ipilimumab.

The V and J genes are TRBV9 and TRBJ2-7, with 7 bases identical to TRBD1. Germline CDR1 reads SGDLS; CDR2 reads YYNGEE. The CDR3 runs to 14 residues. Losses at the gene ends were 3 bases for V and 1 base for J; bases not matched to a gene: 4. The DNA for the CDR3 is TGTGCCAGCAGCGCCGGGACAGTTTCCTACGAGCAGTACTTC. This sequence encodes CASSAGTVSYEQYF.

The rearrangement links TRBV19 to TRBJ2-7, with a possible D match to TRBD1 (5 bases). The V end lost 3 bases, the J end lost 6 bases, and 12 bases lay between the germline ends. The V gene's germline CDR1 is LNHDA and CDR2 SQIVND (reference sequence). There are 13 residues in the CDR3. CDR3 sequence: CASSINQGGEQYF. CDR3 DNA sequence: TGTGCCAGTAGTATCAATCAGGGTGGCGAGCAGTACTTC.

The chain has TRBV7-2 and TRBJ2-7; D is ambiguous. The ends were cut back, 5 bases at V and 5 bases at J, with 13 bases in the middle. CDR3 length equals 13 residues. Germline assignment: CDR1 SGHTA and CDR2 FQGNSA. CDR3 nucleotide sequence: TGTGCCAGCAGCCGTAACACCCCAGACGAGCAGTACTTC. Translation: CASSRNTPDEQYF.

CDR3 sequence: CASSSGQSNTGELFF. Here the CDR3 DNA reads TGTGCCAGTAGTTCGGGACAGTCGAACACCGGGGAGCTGTTTTTT. The rearrangement uses TRBV19 and TRBJ2-2; 7 nucleotides line up with TRBD1. V trimming: 5 bases; J trimming: 0 bases; junction bases outside the gene matches: 3. The CDR3 is 15 residues long. CDR1 LNHDA and CDR2 SQIVND come from the germline V gene (reference sequence).

This clone was detected once. The J gene is TRBJ2-5, the V gene TRBV6-6; D not resolved. The germline CDR1 and CDR2 sequences are MNHNY and SVGAGI (reference sequence). The V end was cut by 2 bases, the J end by 5 bases, with 6 bases between. The CDR3 has 12 amino acids. The CDR3 here is CASSYTEETQYF. In nucleotides, the CDR3 is TGTGCCAGCAGTTACACCGAGGAGACCCAGTACTTC.

This sequence joins TRBV6-1 and TRBJ2-7; a weak D match, TRBD1 (6 bases). V lost 3 bases and J lost 3, with 18 bases in between. The CDR3 has 16 residues. Looked up from germline, CDR1 is MNHNS and CDR2 is SASEGT. The CDR3 here is CASSEVLRGPSYEQYF. For the CDR3, the DNA is TGTGCCAGCAGTGAGGTCCTCAGGGGCCCAAGCTACGAGCAGTACTTC.

V is TRBV7-2 and J is TRBJ2-7; the match to TRBD2 covers 11 bases. V was pared by 5 bases and J by 3 bases, with 12 bases of the junction left unmatched. In germline, CDR1 is SGHTA, CDR2 FQGNSA. The CDR3 spans 17 residues. The CDR3 DNA reads as TGTGCCAGCAGCCCCACCGTCTCTAGCGGGAGGTTCTACGAGCAGTACTTC. Its protein product is CASSPTVSSGRFYEQYF.

The CDR3, as DNA: TGTGCCAGCAACCTGACCGGAGAGGGAGGTCGGGATGGCTACACCTTC. Encoded protein: CASNLTGEGGRDGYTF. The chain recombines TRBV21-1 with TRBJ1-2. TRBV21-1 is shown as a pseudogene. This CDR3 region has 16 residues.

V gene TRBV18 combines with J gene TRBJ2-7; unclear D gene. Germline V gene data show CDR1 as KGHSH and CDR2 as LQKENI. The CDR3 sequence is 13 residues long. Trimming stripped 3 bases from V and 6 bases from J, with 12 bases between. CDR3 in amino acids: CASSPTRQSEQYF. The CDR3 DNA follows: TGTGCCAGCTCACCCACGCGGCAATCCGAGCAGTACTTC.

V usage is TRBV18 and J usage is TRBJ1-4; no firm D call. The ends were cut back, 4 bases at V and 0 bases at J, with 12 bases in the middle. This CDR3 is built from 16 residues. CDR1 is KGHSH, CDR2 LQKENI, per germline. The CDR3 sequence is CASSLTRQSTNEKLFF. The DNA of the CDR3 is TGTGCCAGCTCACTCACGAGGCAGTCAACTAATGAAAAACTGTTTTTT.

The V call is TRBV28, the J call TRBJ2-2, with 10 bases fitting TRBD1. CDR1 and CDR2 (germline): MDHEN, SYDVKM. The CDR3 is made up of 16 amino acids. Trimming removed 5 bases from V and 4 bases from J; junction bases left unmatched: 7. The CDR3 spells CASSPRQGAGTGELFF. The CDR3 coding sequence is TGTGCCAGCAGTCCGAGACAGGGGGCTGGCACCGGGGAGCTGTTTTTT.

The rearrangement joins TRBV27 to TRBJ1-1, with D possibly being TRBD1 (6 bases). The CDR3 spans 14 residues. The germline gives CDR1 MNHEY, CDR2 SMNVEV (reference sequence). Trimming cost V 7 bases and J 4 bases, with 16 bases left between them. The CDR3 DNA reads TGTGCCAGCACCGTAGGGGGGGATGGCACTGAAGCTTTCTTT. This codes for CASTVGGDGTEAFF.

V usage is TRBV2 and J usage is TRBJ2-5, with 13 bases lining up with TRBD2. This CDR3 is 16 amino acids long. CDR1 and CDR2 from the germline V gene are SNHLY and FYNNEI. J lost 2 bases, V lost 5 bases, and 5 bases had no gene match. This CDR3 is CASSRLAGGRQETQYF. Written as DNA, the CDR3 is TGTGCCAGCAGTAGACTAGCGGGAGGCCGACAAGAGACCCAGTACTTC.

The rearrangement joins TRBV6-6 to TRBJ2-3, with 7 bases aligning to TRBD2. Per germline, CDR1 MNHNY and CDR2 SVGAGI (reference sequence). This CDR3 comprises 14 residues. J gave up 4 bases and V 6 bases, and 7 bases lay outside the gene matches. In nucleotides, the CDR3 is TGTGCCAGCAGATTAAGTGCGGGGGCAGATACGCAGTATTTT. This encodes CASRLSAGADTQYF.

The rearrangement joins TRBV9 to TRBJ2-1; TRBD1 aligns across 7 bases. Germline V CDR1 and CDR2: SGDLS, YYNGEE. V trimming: 3 bases; J trimming: 1 base; junction bases outside the gene matches: 4. CDR3 length: 15 residues. This chain's CDR3 is CASSARDRSYNEQFF. The CDR3 region has the DNA TGTGCCAGCAGCGCCCGGGACAGATCCTACAATGAGCAGTTCTTC.

The chain recombines TRBV19 with TRBJ2-5; TRBD2 is a possible D gene (6 bases). CDR3 length: 15 amino acids. The germline V and J ends were trimmed by 9 bases and 5 bases, with 22 bases remaining between them. Germline V gene data show CDR1 as LNHDA and CDR2 as SQIVND (reference sequence). The CDR3 DNA follows: TGTGCCAGCGCCAGTATAGGCTCGGGAGCGGAGACCCAGTACTTC. Its protein is CASASIGSGAETQYF.

The chain combines TRBV7-9 with TRBJ1-1; 7 bases are shared with TRBD1. The CDR3 is made up of 14 amino acids. Trimming at V came to 3 bases and at J to 1 base, leaving 2 bases not matched to a gene. Germline assignment: CDR1 SEHNR and CDR2 FQNEAQ (reference sequence). The CDR3 region has the DNA TGTGCCAGCAGCTTTAGGACAGGGAACACTGAAGCTTTCTTT. This translates into CASSFRTGNTEAFF. The variable domain in full, completed from reference TRBV7-9 and TRBJ1-1, reads DTGVSQNPRHKITKRGQNVTFRCDPISEHNRLYWYRQTLGQGPEFLTYFQNEAQLEKSRLLSDRFSAERPKGSFSTLEIQRTEQGDSAMYLCASSFRTGNTEAFFGQGTRLTVV.

This clone was counted between two and nine times. The rearrangement joins TRBV28 to TRBJ1-5; possible D gene TRBD1, 6 bases. The CDR3 runs 16 residues. V lost 9 bases to trimming and J lost 6 bases, with 24 bases between them. Germline CDR1 MDHEN, CDR2 SYDVKM. DNA of the CDR3: TGTGCCAGTAAAGGGGGGGCGATCCCCCGTGGTCAGCCCCAGCATTTT. This codes for CASKGGAIPRGQPQHF.

The chain combines TRBV30 with TRBJ2-7; TRBD1 aligns across 7 bases. The germline V gene has CDR1 GTSNPN and CDR2 SVGIG (reference sequence). The CDR3 has 11 residues. V was pared by 7 bases and J by 6 bases, with 6 bases of the junction left unmatched. As DNA, the CDR3 is TGTGCCTTAGTCACAGGGGTCGAGCAGTACTTC. Translated: CALVTGVEQYF.